This is a list of T cell receptor beta chains from one sample in a study of post-analysis software for immune sequencing data. TCRdb re-derived calls from the PCR reads in MiXCR, one entry per CDR3 protein. Of about 430,000 distinct CDR3 sequences listed, approximately 37% are singletons. Sequencing was carried out using blood. All receptors derive from a girl aged 2 to 10 with multiple sclerosis. Both conserved end residues are part of each CDR3. A D gene is named only where the DNA matches it firmly. Rows give clone size only sometimes, using once, few, many, or a class for an expanded clone.

cdr3_length | d_call | j_call | v_call | clone_size | cdr3_aa | cdr3_nt
19 | - | TRBJ1-4 | TRBV9 | once | CASSVGRSGAVMGNEKLFF | TGTGCCAGCAGCGTAGGCAGGAGCGGGGCCGTTATGGGTAATGAAAAACTGTTTTTT
14 | - | TRBJ1-2 | TRBV7-9 | - | CASSLRGEVEGYTF | TGTGCCAGCAGCTTACGGGGGGAGGTAGAAGGCTACACCTTC
19 | - | TRBJ2-6 | TRBV11-2 | - | CASSFGFGQGPSGANVRTF | TGTGCCAGCAGCTTCGGGTTTGGCCAGGGGCCCTCTGGGGCCAACGTCCGGACTTTC
13 | TRBD2 | TRBJ2-5 | TRBV5-1 | few | CASTRAGQETQYF | TGCGCCAGCACCCGAGCGGGACAAGAGACCCAGTACTTC
16 | TRBD2 | TRBJ2-1 | TRBV7-9 | - | CASSFELAALSDEQFF | TGTGCCAGCAGCTTCGAACTAGCGGCATTATCGGATGAGCAGTTCTTC
18 | - | TRBJ2-6 | TRBV9 | - | CASSVSRRPSSGANVLTF | TGTGCCAGCAGCGTGTCCCGACGGCCTAGCTCTGGGGCCAACGTCCTGACTTTC
16 | TRBD2 | TRBJ2-7 | TRBV15 | - | CATSRTSSGDRYEQYF | TGTGCCACCAGCCGAACCTCTAGCGGGGATAGATACGAGCAGTACTTC
17 | - | TRBJ2-3 | TRBV7-9 | - | CASRSLPGKWSTDTQYF | TGTGCCAGCAGATCCCTGCCAGGGAAATGGAGCACAGATACGCAGTATTTT
15 | - | TRBJ2-1 | TRBV6-5 | few | CASSTPGSSYNEQFF | TGTGCCAGCAGTACGCCCGGGAGCTCCTACAATGAGCAGTTCTTC
15 | TRBD1 | TRBJ2-1 | TRBV5-1 | - | CASSLERGPYNEQFF | TGCGCCAGCAGCTTGGAGAGGGGGCCCTACAATGAGCAGTTCTTC
15 | - | TRBJ2-6 | TRBV10-3 | - | CAISEAGSGANVLTF | TGTGCCATCAGTGAGGCTGGGTCTGGGGCCAACGTCCTGACTTTC
12 | - | TRBJ2-3 | TRBV12-3/TRBV12-4 | once | CASRPSGDTQYF | TGTGCCAGCCGCCCCTCCGGGGATACGCAGTATTTT
12 | - | TRBJ2-1 | TRBV29-1 | - | CSVAPIGNEQFF | TGCAGCGTCGCACCAATAGGCAATGAGCAGTTCTTC
15 | TRBD2 | TRBJ2-7 | TRBV7-2 | - | CASSPRLAGVYEQYF | TGTGCCAGCAGCCCAAGACTAGCGGGAGTCTACGAGCAGTACTTC
16 | TRBD2 | TRBJ2-3 | TRBV25-1 | - | CASSSALLAGADTQYF | TGTGCCAGCTCCTCCGCTTTACTAGCGGGAGCAGATACGCAGTATTTT
16 | TRBD1 | TRBJ2-4 | TRBV5-6 | once | CASSDRRQGAKNIQYF | TGTGCCAGCAGCGATCGAAGACAGGGGGCCAAAAACATTCAGTACTTC
14 | TRBD1 | TRBJ1-2 | TRBV27 | - | CASTRWGTGEGYTF | TGTGCCAGCACCCGCTGGGGGACAGGGGAAGGCTACACCTTC
14 | - | TRBJ2-7 | TRBV7-7 | - | CASSLSKGAYEQYF | TGTGCTAGCAGTCTGTCCAAAGGGGCCTACGAGCAGTACTTC
18 | - | TRBJ2-1 | TRBV27 | once | CASSLDPWAGSSCNEQFF | TGTGCCAGCAGTCTAGACCCCTGGGCAGGGAGCTCCTGCAATGAGCAGTTCTTC
15 | TRBD1 | TRBJ2-2 | TRBV4-1 | - | CASSQDQGVFGELFF | TGCGCCAGCAGCCAAGATCAGGGGGTTTTCGGGGAGCTGTTTTTT
12 | - | TRBJ1-1 | TRBV29-1 | few | CSVEELESGAFF | TGCAGCGTTGAAGAGTTGGAGAGCGGGGCTTTCTTT
11 | - | TRBJ1-2 | TRBV5-1 | few | CASRSERGYTF | TGCGCCAGCAGAAGTGAACGGGGCTACACCTTC
15 | - | TRBJ2-7 | TRBV6-2/TRBV6-3 | few | CASSSAGNDNYEQYF | TGTGCCAGCAGTTCCGCCGGGAACGACAACTACGAGCAGTACTTC
19 | - | TRBJ1-6 | TRBV6-9 | - | CASSFSSGHGTPYNSPLHF | TGTGCCAGCAGTTTTTCATCGGGGCACGGTACCCCTTATAATTCACCCCTCCACTTT
13 | TRBD1 | TRBJ2-5 | TRBV7-7 | - | CASSLAQGETQYF | TGTGCCAGCAGCTTAGCACAGGGGGAGACCCAGTACTTC
10 | - | TRBJ2-3 | TRBV29-1 | few | CSVVRYTQYF | TGCAGCGTTGTACGGTATACGCAGTATTTT
15 | - | TRBJ2-3 | TRBV20-1 | few | CSAPGLAMLTDTQYF | TGCAGTGCACCGGGACTCGCAATGCTCACAGATACGCAGTATTTT
18 | TRBD1 | TRBJ2-6 | TRBV27 | - | CASSLYGTGVAGANVLTF | TGTGCCAGCAGTTTATACGGGACAGGGGTAGCTGGGGCCAACGTCCTGACTTTC
17 | TRBD1 | TRBJ2-7 | TRBV28 | - | CASSLTTGDRGSYEQYF | TGTGCCAGCAGTCTCACGACAGGGGATCGGGGCTCCTACGAGCAGTACTTC
13 | - | TRBJ1-1 | TRBV7-9 | - | CASRHSPGTEAFF | TGTGCCAGCAGACATTCCCCCGGCACTGAAGCTTTCTTT
14 | TRBD2 | TRBJ2-1 | TRBV20-1 | - | CSAIGTSVYNEQFF | TGCAGTGCTATAGGGACTAGCGTGTACAATGAGCAGTTCTTC
14 | TRBD2 | TRBJ2-1 | TRBV2 | - | CASRESSGLNEQFF | TGTGCCAGCAGGGAGTCTAGCGGCCTCAATGAGCAGTTCTTC
17 | - | TRBJ2-1 | TRBV29-1 | few | CSVRLLLAGALDNEQFF | TGCAGCGTTCGACTCCTCCTAGCTGGCGCCCTAGATAATGAGCAGTTCTTC
13 | - | TRBJ1-5 | TRBV24-1 | - | CATSSRRNQPQHF | TGTGCCACCAGCAGCAGGCGGAATCAGCCCCAGCATTTT
14 | TRBD2 | TRBJ2-1 | TRBV29-1 | few | CSVVTSGRENEQFF | TGCAGCGTAGTGACTAGCGGGAGAGAGAATGAGCAGTTCTTC
18 | - | TRBJ2-3 | TRBV7-8 | few | CASSFQAISGSSTDTQYF | TGTGCCAGCAGCTTCCAGGCGATTAGCGGCTCTAGCACAGATACGCAGTATTTT
16 | - | TRBJ2-7 | TRBV25-1 | few | CASSEYGSSYKDEQYF | TGTGCCAGCAGTGAATACGGGAGCTCTTATAAGGACGAGCAGTACTTC
15 | - | TRBJ2-4 | TRBV20-1 | many | CSAWRGDIAKNIQYF | TGCAGTGCTTGGAGGGGGGACATAGCCAAAAACATTCAGTACTTC
15 | - | TRBJ1-2 | TRBV4-3 | once | CASSHEDGNPYGYTF | TGCGCCAGCAGCCACGAGGACGGAAACCCCTATGGCTACACCTTC
13 | TRBD2 | TRBJ2-1 | TRBV28 | - | CASLSGSGNEQFF | TGTGCCAGCCTTAGCGGGTCTGGCAATGAGCAGTTCTTC
14 | TRBD1 | TRBJ2-7 | TRBV10-3 | - | CATSPGQRTYEQYF | TGTGCCACCTCACCGGGACAGCGGACCTACGAGCAGTACTTC
14 | - | TRBJ2-7 | TRBV5-1 | few | CASSSLTGNYEQYF | TGCGCCAGCAGCTCCCTCACAGGTAACTACGAGCAGTACTTC
16 | - | TRBJ2-5 | TRBV20-1 | few | CSARDWTLLAGETQYF | TGCAGTGCTAGAGATTGGACTCTCCTGGCGGGGGAGACCCAGTACTTC
19 | TRBD2 | TRBJ2-1 | TRBV4-1 | few | CASSQSPPLAGGPWDEQFF | TGCGCCAGCAGCCAAAGCCCCCCGTTAGCGGGAGGGCCTTGGGATGAGCAGTTCTTC
15 | - | TRBJ1-4 | TRBV4-2 | - | CASSRGLGNNEKLFF | TGTGCCAGCAGCCGGGGACTGGGGAATAATGAAAAACTGTTTTTT